The rows below give T cell receptor beta chains drawn from one sample of a study of vaccination and CD4 T cells after COVID-19. TCRdb analysed the PCR reads with MiXCR anew, one entry per CDR3 protein. The data show just under 20,000 distinct CDR3 sequences, 45% to 50% seen once. These receptors have no identified antigens. The specimen was cultured CD4+ T cells from blood. The receptor source for this set is a human donor with COVID-19. CDR3s include the opening cysteine and the closing phenylalanine or tryptophan. Each record gives: J gene, clone size, V gene, D gene, CDR3 protein, CDR3 DNA. D genes are given only for firm matches. The size entry is marked missing in some rows and otherwise reads once, few, many or a size class.

J: TRBJ2-4
size: .
V: TRBV5-8
D: .
CDR3: CASSLEPVAKNIQYF
DNA: TGTGCCAGCAGCTTGGAGCCTGTAGCCAAAAACATTCAGTACTTC

J: TRBJ1-2
size: .
V: TRBV19
D: .
CDR3: CASKDLPLNYGYTF
DNA: TGTGCCAGTAAGGACTTACCTTTAAACTATGGCTACACCTTC

J: TRBJ2-2
size: .
V: TRBV2
D: .
CDR3: CASSEAQGPTGELFF
DNA: TGTGCCAGCAGTGAAGCACAGGGTCCCACCGGGGAGCTGTTTTTT

J: TRBJ2-1
size: .
V: TRBV7-9
D: TRBD1
CDR3: CASSLIPGGGGSYNEQFF
DNA: TGTGCCAGCAGCTTAATCCCAGGGGGTGGAGGCTCCTACAATGAGCAGTTCTTC

J: TRBJ2-7
size: .
V: TRBV6-1
D: .
CDR3: CASSKSTGTTYEQYF
DNA: TGTGCCAGCAGTAAGTCCACAGGGACTACCTACGAGCAGTACTTC

J: TRBJ2-2
size: .
V: TRBV25-1
D: TRBD1
CDR3: CASSDPGQGLVGELFF
DNA: TGTGCCAGCAGTGATCCGGGACAGGGGTTGGTCGGGGAGCTGTTTTTT

J: TRBJ1-2
size: .
V: TRBV6-2/TRBV6-3
D: .
CDR3: CASRPVNSYGYTF
DNA: TGTGCCAGCAGGCCCGTGAATTCCTATGGCTACACCTTC

J: TRBJ1-6
size: few
V: TRBV6-2/TRBV6-3
D: TRBD1
CDR3: CASRGTGDSPLHF
DNA: TGTGCCAGCAGGGGGACAGGGGATTCACCCCTCCACTTT

J: TRBJ2-1
size: few
V: TRBV7-2
D: .
CDR3: CASSPRSPGVGNEQFF
DNA: TGTGCCAGCAGCCCCCGGAGCCCAGGTGTTGGCAATGAGCAGTTCTTC

J: TRBJ2-7
size: few
V: TRBV7-2
D: .
CDR3: CASSLVHSGVGGYEQYF
DNA: TGTGCCAGCAGCTTAGTTCACTCAGGGGTAGGAGGCTACGAGCAGTACTTC

J: TRBJ1-4
size: few
V: TRBV6-5
D: .
CDR3: CASSWTATNEKLFF
DNA: TGTGCCAGCAGTTGGACGGCAACTAATGAAAAACTGTTTTTT

J: TRBJ2-2
size: .
V: TRBV7-6
D: TRBD1
CDR3: CASSPRGRDTGELFF
DNA: TGTGCCAGCAGCCCGAGGGGGCGGGACACCGGGGAGCTGTTTTTT

J: TRBJ1-5
size: few
V: TRBV20-1
D: .
CDR3: CSARGDGRSNQPQHF
DNA: TGCAGTGCTAGAGGGGACGGGAGAAGCAATCAGCCCCAGCATTTT

J: TRBJ2-5
size: few
V: TRBV19
D: TRBD1
CDR3: CASSSGGAGKQTQYF
DNA: TGTGCCAGTTCTTCAGGGGGCGCCGGGAAGCAGACCCAGTACTTC

J: TRBJ1-5
size: .
V: TRBV19
D: TRBD1
CDR3: CASSSPQGSGNQPQHF
DNA: TGTGCCAGTAGTAGTCCACAGGGGAGTGGCAATCAGCCCCAGCATTTT

J: TRBJ1-5
size: .
V: TRBV2
D: TRBD1
CDR3: CASREGTGGLQPQHF
DNA: TGTGCCAGCAGGGAGGGGACAGGGGGCTTGCAGCCCCAGCATTTT

J: TRBJ2-3
size: .
V: TRBV6-5
D: TRBD2
CDR3: CASSYPSGEFDTQYF
DNA: TGTGCCAGCAGTTACCCTAGCGGGGAATTCGATACGCAGTATTTT

J: TRBJ1-6
size: few
V: TRBV28
D: .
CDR3: CAGGSSYNSPLHF
DNA: TGTGCCGGGGGGAGCTCCTATAATTCACCCCTCCACTTT

J: TRBJ1-1
size: .
V: TRBV11-3
D: .
CDR3: CASSLGGGGRTEAFF
DNA: TGTGCCAGCAGCTTGGGTGGGGGCGGGCGCACTGAAGCTTTCTTT

J: TRBJ2-1
size: .
V: TRBV27
D: TRBD2
CDR3: CASRGRGALYNEQFF
DNA: TGTGCCAGCAGGGGGCGGGGGGCGCTTTACAATGAGCAGTTCTTC

J: TRBJ2-7
size: .
V: TRBV5-1
D: TRBD1
CDR3: CASSPGTGLRDEQYF
DNA: TGCGCCAGCAGCCCCGGGACAGGGCTCCGCGACGAGCAGTACTTC

J: TRBJ1-6
size: few
V: TRBV2
D: .
CDR3: CASSPRSPLHF
DNA: TGTGCCAGCAGCCCCCGTTCACCCCTCCACTTT

J: TRBJ1-1
size: few
V: TRBV29-1
D: TRBD1
CDR3: CSVAQGARTEAFF
DNA: TGCAGCGTTGCCCAGGGGGCTCGAACTGAAGCTTTCTTT

J: TRBJ2-7
size: .
V: TRBV2
D: .
CDR3: CASRQTGEQYF
DNA: TGTGCCAGCAGACAGACGGGAGAGCAGTACTTC

J: TRBJ1-5
size: .
V: TRBV20-1
D: TRBD1
CDR3: CSARDSDRGNQPQHF
DNA: TGCAGTGCTAGAGACTCCGACAGGGGTAATCAGCCCCAGCATTTT

J: TRBJ2-1
size: .
V: TRBV6-5
D: TRBD2
CDR3: CASSYTPGRGYNEQFF
DNA: TGTGCCAGCAGTTACACCCCTGGGCGGGGGTACAATGAGCAGTTCTTC

J: TRBJ1-5
size: .
V: TRBV10-3
D: .
CDR3: CAIPGWRPQHF
DNA: TGTGCCATCCCCGGTTGGAGGCCCCAGCATTTT

J: TRBJ2-3
size: .
V: TRBV6-2/TRBV6-3
D: TRBD2
CDR3: CASSYSLAGGNPSTDTQYF
DNA: TGTGCCAGCAGTTATTCGCTAGCGGGGGGGAACCCTAGCACAGATACGCAGTATTTT

J: TRBJ2-3
size: .
V: TRBV30
D: .
CDR3: CAWSSSTDTQYF
DNA: TGTGCCTGGAGCAGCTCCACAGATACGCAGTATTTT

J: TRBJ2-5
size: once
V: TRBV10-1
D: TRBD2
CDR3: CASSESPSSTSRETQYF
DNA: TGCGCCAGCAGTGAGTCCCCCTCTTCGACTAGCAGGGAGACCCAGTACTTC

J: TRBJ1-2
size: .
V: TRBV6-1
D: .
CDR3: CASSPSYRSVSYTF
DNA: TGTGCCAGCAGTCCAAGCTACAGGTCCGTGAGTTACACCTTC

J: TRBJ2-4
size: .
V: TRBV7-8
D: .
CDR3: CASSLGGLAHGAKNIQYF
DNA: TGTGCCAGCAGCTTAGGAGGGCTAGCCCATGGCGCCAAAAACATTCAGTACTTC

J: TRBJ2-1
size: .
V: TRBV11-2
D: .
CDR3: CASSFNSNEQFF
DNA: TGTGCCAGCAGCTTCAACTCCAATGAGCAGTTCTTC

J: TRBJ2-7
size: .
V: TRBV5-1
D: TRBD1
CDR3: CASSVRQGSYEQYF
DNA: TGCGCCAGCAGCGTCCGACAGGGATCCTACGAGCAGTACTTC